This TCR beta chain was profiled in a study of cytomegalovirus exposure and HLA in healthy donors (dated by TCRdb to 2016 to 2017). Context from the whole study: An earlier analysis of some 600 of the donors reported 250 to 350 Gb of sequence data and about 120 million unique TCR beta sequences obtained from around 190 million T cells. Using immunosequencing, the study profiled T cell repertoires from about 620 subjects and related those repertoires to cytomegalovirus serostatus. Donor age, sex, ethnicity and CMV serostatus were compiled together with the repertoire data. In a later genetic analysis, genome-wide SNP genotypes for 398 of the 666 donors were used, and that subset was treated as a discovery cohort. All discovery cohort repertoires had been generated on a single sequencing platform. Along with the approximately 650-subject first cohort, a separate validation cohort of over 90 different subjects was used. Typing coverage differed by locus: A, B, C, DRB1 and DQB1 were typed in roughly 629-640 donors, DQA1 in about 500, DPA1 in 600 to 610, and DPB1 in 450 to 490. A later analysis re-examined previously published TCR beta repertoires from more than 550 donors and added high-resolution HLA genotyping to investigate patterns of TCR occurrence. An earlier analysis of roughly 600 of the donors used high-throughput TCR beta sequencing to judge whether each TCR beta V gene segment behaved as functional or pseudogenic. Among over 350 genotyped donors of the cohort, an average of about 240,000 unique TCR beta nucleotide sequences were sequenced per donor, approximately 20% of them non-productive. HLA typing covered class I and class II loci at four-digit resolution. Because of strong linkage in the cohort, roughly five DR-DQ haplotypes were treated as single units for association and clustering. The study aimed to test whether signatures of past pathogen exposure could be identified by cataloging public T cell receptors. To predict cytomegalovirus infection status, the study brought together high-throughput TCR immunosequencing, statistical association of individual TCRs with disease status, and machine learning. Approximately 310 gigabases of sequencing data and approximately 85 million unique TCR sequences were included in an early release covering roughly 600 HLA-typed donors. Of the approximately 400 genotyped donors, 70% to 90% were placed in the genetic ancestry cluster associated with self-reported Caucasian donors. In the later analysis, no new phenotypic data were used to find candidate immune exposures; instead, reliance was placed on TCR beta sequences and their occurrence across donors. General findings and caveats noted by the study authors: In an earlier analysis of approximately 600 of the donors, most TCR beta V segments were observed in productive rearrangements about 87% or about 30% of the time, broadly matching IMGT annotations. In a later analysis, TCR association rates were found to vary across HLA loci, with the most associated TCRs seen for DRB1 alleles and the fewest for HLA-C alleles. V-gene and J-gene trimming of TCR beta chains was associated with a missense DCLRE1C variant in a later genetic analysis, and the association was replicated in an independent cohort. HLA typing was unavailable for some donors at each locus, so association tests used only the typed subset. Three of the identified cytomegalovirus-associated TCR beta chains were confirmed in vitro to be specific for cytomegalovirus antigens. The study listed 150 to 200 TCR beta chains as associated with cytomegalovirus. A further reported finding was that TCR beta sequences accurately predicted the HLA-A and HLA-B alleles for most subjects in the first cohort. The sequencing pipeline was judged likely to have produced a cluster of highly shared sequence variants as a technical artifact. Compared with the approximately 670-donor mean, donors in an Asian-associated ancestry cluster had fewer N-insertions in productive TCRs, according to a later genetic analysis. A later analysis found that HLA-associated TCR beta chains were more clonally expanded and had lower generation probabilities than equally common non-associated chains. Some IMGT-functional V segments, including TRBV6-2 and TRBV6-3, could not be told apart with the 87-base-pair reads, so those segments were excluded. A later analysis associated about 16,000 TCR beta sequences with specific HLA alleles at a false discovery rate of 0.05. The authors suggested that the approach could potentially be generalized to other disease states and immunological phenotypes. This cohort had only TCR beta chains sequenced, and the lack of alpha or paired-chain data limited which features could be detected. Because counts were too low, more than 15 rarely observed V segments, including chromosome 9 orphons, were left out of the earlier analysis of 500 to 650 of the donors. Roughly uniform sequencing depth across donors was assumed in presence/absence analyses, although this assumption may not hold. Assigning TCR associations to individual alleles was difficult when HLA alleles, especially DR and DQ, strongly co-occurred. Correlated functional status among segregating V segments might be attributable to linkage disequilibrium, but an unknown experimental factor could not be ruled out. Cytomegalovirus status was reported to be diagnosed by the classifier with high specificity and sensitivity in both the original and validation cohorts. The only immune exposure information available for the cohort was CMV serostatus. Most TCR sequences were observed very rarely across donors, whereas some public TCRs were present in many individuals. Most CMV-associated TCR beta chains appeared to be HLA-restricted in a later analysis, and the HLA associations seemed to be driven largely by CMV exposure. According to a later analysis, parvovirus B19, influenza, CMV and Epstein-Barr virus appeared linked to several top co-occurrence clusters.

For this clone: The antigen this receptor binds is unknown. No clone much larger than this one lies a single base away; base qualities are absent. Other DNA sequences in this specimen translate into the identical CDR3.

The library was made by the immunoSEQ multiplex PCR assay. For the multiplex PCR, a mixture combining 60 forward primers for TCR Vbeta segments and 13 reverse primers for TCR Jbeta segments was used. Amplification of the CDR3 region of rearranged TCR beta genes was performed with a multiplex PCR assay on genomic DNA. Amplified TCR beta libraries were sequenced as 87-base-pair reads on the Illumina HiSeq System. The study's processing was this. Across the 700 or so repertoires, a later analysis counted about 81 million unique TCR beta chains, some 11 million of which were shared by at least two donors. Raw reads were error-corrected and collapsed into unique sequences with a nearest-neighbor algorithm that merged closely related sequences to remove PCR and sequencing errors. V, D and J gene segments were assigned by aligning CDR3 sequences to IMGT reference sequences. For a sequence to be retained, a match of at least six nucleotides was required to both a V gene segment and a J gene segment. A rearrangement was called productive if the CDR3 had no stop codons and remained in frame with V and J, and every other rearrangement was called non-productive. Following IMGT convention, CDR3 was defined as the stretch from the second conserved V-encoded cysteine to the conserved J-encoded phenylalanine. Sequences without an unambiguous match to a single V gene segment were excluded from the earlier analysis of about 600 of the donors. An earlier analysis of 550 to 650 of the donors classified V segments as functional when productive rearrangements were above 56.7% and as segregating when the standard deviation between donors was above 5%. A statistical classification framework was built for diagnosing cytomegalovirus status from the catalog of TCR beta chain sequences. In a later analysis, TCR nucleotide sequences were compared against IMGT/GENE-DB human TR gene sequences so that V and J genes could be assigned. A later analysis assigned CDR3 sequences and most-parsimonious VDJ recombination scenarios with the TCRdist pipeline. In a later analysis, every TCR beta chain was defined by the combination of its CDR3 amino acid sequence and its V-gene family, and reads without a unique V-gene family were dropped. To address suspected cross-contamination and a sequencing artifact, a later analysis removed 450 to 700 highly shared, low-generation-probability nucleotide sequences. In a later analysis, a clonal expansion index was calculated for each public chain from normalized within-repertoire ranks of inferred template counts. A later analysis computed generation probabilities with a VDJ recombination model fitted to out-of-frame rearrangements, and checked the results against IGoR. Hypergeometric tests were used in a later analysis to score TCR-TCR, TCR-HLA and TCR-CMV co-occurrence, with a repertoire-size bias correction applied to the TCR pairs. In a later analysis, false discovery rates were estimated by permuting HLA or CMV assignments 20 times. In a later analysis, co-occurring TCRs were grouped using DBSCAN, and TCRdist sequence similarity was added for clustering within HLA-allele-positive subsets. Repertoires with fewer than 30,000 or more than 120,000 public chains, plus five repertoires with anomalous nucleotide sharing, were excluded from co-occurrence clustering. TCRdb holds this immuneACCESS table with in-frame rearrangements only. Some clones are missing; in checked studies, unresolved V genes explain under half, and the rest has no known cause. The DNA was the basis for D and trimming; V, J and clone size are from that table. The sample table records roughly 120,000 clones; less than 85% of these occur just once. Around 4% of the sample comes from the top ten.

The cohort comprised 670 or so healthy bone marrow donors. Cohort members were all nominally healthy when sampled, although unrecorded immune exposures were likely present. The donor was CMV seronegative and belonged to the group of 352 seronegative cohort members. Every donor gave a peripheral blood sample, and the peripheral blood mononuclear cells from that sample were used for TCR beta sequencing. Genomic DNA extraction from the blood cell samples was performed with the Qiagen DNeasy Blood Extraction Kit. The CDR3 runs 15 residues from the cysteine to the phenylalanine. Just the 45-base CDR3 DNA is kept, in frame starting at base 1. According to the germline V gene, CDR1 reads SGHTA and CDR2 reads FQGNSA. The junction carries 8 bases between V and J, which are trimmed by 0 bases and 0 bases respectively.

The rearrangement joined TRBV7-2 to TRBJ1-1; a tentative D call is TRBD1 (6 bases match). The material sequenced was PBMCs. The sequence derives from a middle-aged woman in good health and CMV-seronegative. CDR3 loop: CASSLAGGLNTEAFF. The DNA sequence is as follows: TGTGCCAGCAGCTTAGCCGGGGGGCTGAACACTGAAGCTTTCTTT.